These 20 T cell receptor beta chains were all obtained from the same sample, sequenced in a study of neurological immune-mediated disorders. TCRdb processed the 5' RACE reads anew with MiXCR; each CDR3 protein has one entry. The sample holds more than 35,000 distinct CDR3 sequences, 10% seen once. Sequenced: PBMCs. These TCRs come from a woman in her twenties or thirties with HTLV-1-associated myelopathy (HAM/TSP).

This rearrangement joins TRBV30 to TRBJ1-2; D gene uncertain. The V end lost 3 bases, the J end lost 3 bases, and 14 bases lay between the germline ends. The CDR3 length is 14 residues. Per germline, CDR1 GTSNPN and CDR2 SVGIG (reference sequence). The CDR3, as DNA: TGTGCCTGGAGGCATCACGGGCCTGACTATGGCTACACCTTC. Its translation is CAWRHHGPDYGYTF.

This clonotype was observed at least ten times. The chain combines TRBV20-1 with TRBJ1-2; the D is unclear. Trimming took off 5 bases at V and 8 bases at J, with 18 bases between the two ends. CDR3 length: 13 residues. CDR1 DFQATT and CDR2 SNEGSKA come from the germline V gene (reference sequence). In DNA, the CDR3 is TGCAGTGCTCCGCCCTCCGGGCTTAGGGGCTACACCTTC. Translated: CSAPPSGLRGYTF.

This clonotype was counted many times. The gene calls are TRBV5-1 and TRBJ1-1; perhaps TRBD1 as D (5 bases). Germline-derived CDR1 and CDR2 are SGHRS and YFSETQ. The CDR3 is made up of 14 amino acids. V lost 0 bases and J lost 5, with 11 bases in between. The CDR3 nucleotides read TGCGCCAGCAGCTTGGGGCAGGGTGGGACTGAAGCTTTCTTT. Translation gives CASSLGQGGTEAFF.

This clonotype was picked up many times. The chain is built from TRBV5-1 and TRBJ1-1; D remains ambiguous. Trimming left V 1 base short and J 0 bases short, with 10 bases between. The CDR3 contains 15 residues. CDR1 and CDR2 (germline): SGHRS, YFSETQ. CDR3 DNA sequence: TGCGCCAGCAGCTTGAACCCGTCCCTGAACACTGAAGCTTTCTTT. Residues: CASSLNPSLNTEAFF. The whole variable domain, filled in from reference TRBV5-1 and TRBJ1-1, reads KAGVTQTPRYLIKTRGQQVTLSCSPISGHRSVSWYQQTPGQGLQFLFEYFSETQRNKGNFPGRFSGRQFSNSRSEMNVSTLELGDSALYLCASSLNPSLNTEAFFGQGTRLTVV.

Many counts were recorded for this clonotype. The rearrangement joins TRBV20-1 to TRBJ2-1, with D possibly being TRBD1 (6 bases). The V and J ends lost 0 bases and 8 bases respectively, with 17 bases between them. Per the germline V gene, CDR1 is DFQATT and CDR2 is SNEGSKA (reference sequence). The CDR3 runs 15 residues. The CDR3 region is CSARDLGVRGDEQFF. The CDR3 DNA is TGCAGTGCTAGAGATTTAGGCGTCAGGGGCGATGAGCAGTTCTTC.

This clonotype was recorded many times. The chain links TRBV7-2 to TRBJ2-1; the D gene is possibly TRBD2 (7 bases). Trimming removed 2 bases at V and 2 bases at J, with 22 bases between. From germline, CDR1 is SGHTA and CDR2 FQGNSA. The length of the CDR3 is 19 residues. Here the CDR3 reads CASSLRPPGAGAPYNEQFF. The DNA for the CDR3 is TGTGCCAGCAGCTTAAGGCCCCCAGGCGCGGGGGCCCCCTACAATGAGCAGTTCTTC.

Ten or more counts support this clonotype. The CDR3 DNA follows: TGCGCCAGCAGCCCCCGGACTGGAGAACGGAATACTGAGCAGTTCTTC. As protein: CASSPRTGERNTEQFF. The V and J genes are TRBV5-1 and TRBJ2-1; TRBD2 is a possible D gene (5 bases). This CDR3 is built from 16 residues. Germline V lookup: CDR1 SGHRS, CDR2 YFSETQ. V lost 4 bases, J lost 9 bases, and 23 bases lay in between.

There are many counts of this clonotype. The chain uses TRBV20-1 and TRBJ2-1, with 7 bases that match TRBD1. This CDR3 is built from 15 residues. V shed 3 bases and J 6 bases; nucleotides not matched to a gene: 11. Germline CDR1 DFQATT, CDR2 SNEGSKA (reference sequence). The CDR3 protein is CSASGAWDSFNEQFF. In DNA, the CDR3 is TGCAGTGCTAGTGGGGCATGGGACAGCTTCAATGAGCAGTTCTTC.

V usage is TRBV5-6 and J usage is TRBJ2-7; 10 nucleotides line up with TRBD2. This CDR3 has 19 residues. Trimming took 4 bases from V and 3 from J; bases not matched to a gene: 19. Germline CDR1 and CDR2: SGHDT and YYEEEE. CDR3 protein: CASSTQTDLLLAGSYEQYF. The CDR3 DNA follows: TGTGCCAGCAGCACGCAAACCGACCTATTACTAGCGGGGAGCTACGAGCAGTACTTC.

This clonotype appeared many times. The gene calls are TRBV5-1 and TRBJ1-2; 11 nucleotides line up with TRBD1. Trimming at V came to 3 bases and at J to 8 bases, leaving 12 bases not matched to a gene. The CDR3 sequence is 16 residues long. Germline CDR1 and CDR2: SGHRS and YFSETQ. The CDR3 DNA sequence: TGCGCCAGCAGCTACCAATCAGCCGGGACAGGGGGAGGCTACACCTTC. Translated: CASSYQSAGTGGGYTF. Based on the CDR3 plus reference TRBV5-1 and TRBJ1-2, the full variable domain is KAGVTQTPRYLIKTRGQQVTLSCSPISGHRSVSWYQQTPGQGLQFLFEYFSETQRNKGNFPGRFSGRQFSNSRSEMNVSTLELGDSALYLCASSYQSAGTGGGYTFGSGTRLTVV.

This clonotype came up many times. The V call is TRBV5-1, the J call TRBJ2-2; D may correspond to TRBD1 or TRBD2 (5 bases each). CDR1 and CDR2 from the germline V gene are SGHRS and YFSETQ. V was pared by 9 bases and J by 0 bases, with 18 bases between. The CDR3 is made up of 16 amino acids. CDR3 region: CATSSSGDPNTGELFF. In DNA, the CDR3 is TGCGCCACCTCTTCTTCCGGGGACCCGAACACCGGGGAGCTGTTTTTT.

In this sample, this clonotype turned up many times. V gene TRBV30 combines with J gene TRBJ1-2; no firm D call. CDR1 and CDR2 (germline): GTSNPN, SVGIG (reference sequence). V lost 0 bases and J lost 7, with 12 bases in between. The CDR3 totals 13 residues. CDR3 DNA: TGTGCCTGGAGTGTAAGCACGTCTGGTGGCTACACCTTC. This gives the protein CAWSVSTSGGYTF.

To note about this clonotype: The junction departs from the called germline gene at one end, perhaps through a read error. The V call is TRBV6-5, the J call TRBJ1-5; D is ambiguous. CDR1 is MNHEY, CDR2 SVGAGI, per germline. The CDR3 totals 13 residues. The CDR3 reads CASGYSRTQPQHF. The CDR3 nucleotides read TGTGCCAGCGGTTACTCACGGACTCAACCCCAGCATTTT.

This clonotype came up a few times. V is TRBV30 and J is TRBJ2-7; D is unclear. V gave up 2 bases and J gave up 3 bases, with 5 bases separating them. The CDR3 extends over 11 amino acids. CDR1 GTSNPN and CDR2 SVGIG come from the germline V gene (reference sequence). DNA of the CDR3: TGTGCCTGGAGTCAGGACTACGAGCAGTACTTC. This codes for CAWSQDYEQYF. Combining the CDR3 with reference TRBV30 and TRBJ2-7 gives the whole variable domain SQTIHQWPATLVQPVGSPLSLECTVEGTSNPNLYWYRQAAGRGLQLLFYSVGIGQISSEVPQNLSASRPQDRQFILSSKKLLLSDSGFYLCAWSQDYEQYFGPGTRLTVT.

This clonotype was picked up many times. The chain uses TRBV5-1 and TRBJ2-7; 9 bases match TRBD1. V was clipped by 1 base and J by 6 bases; unmatched bases: 5. Germline V lookup: CDR1 SGHRS, CDR2 YFSETQ. The CDR3 length is 14 residues. The CDR3 bases are TGCGCCAGCAGCTTGACCGGGACAGGGAGCGAGCAGTACTTC. Amino acid sequence: CASSLTGTGSEQYF.

This clonotype was seen ten or more times. This chain joins TRBV7-9 and TRBJ1-1, with a possible D match to TRBD1 (6 bases). V dropped 2 bases and J dropped 5 bases, with 18 bases sitting between them. This CDR3 is 16 amino acids long. Germline CDR1 is SEHNR and CDR2 is FQNEAQ (reference sequence). The CDR3 here is CASSLSRRGGKTEAFF. The CDR3 coding sequence is TGTGCCAGCAGCTTATCGCGTAGAGGGGGGAAAACTGAAGCTTTCTTT.

This clonotype was seen repeatedly, ten times or more. This chain joins TRBV20-1 and TRBJ1-2, with 8 nucleotides matching TRBD1. Losses at the gene ends were 5 bases for V and 8 bases for J; bases not matched to a gene: 13. This CDR3 is built from 14 residues. CDR1 is DFQATT and CDR2 is SNEGSKA in the germline V gene (reference sequence). CDR3: CSAPKQGVPSGYTF. The CDR3, as DNA: TGCAGTGCTCCAAAACAGGGGGTCCCAAGCGGCTACACCTTC.

This clonotype was found many times. The genes are TRBV20-1 and TRBJ1-1; D unclear. V dropped 1 base and J dropped 8 bases, with 11 bases sitting between them. This CDR3 has 12 amino acids. CDR1 and CDR2 from the germline V gene are DFQATT and SNEGSKA (reference sequence). The chain's CDR3 is CSARVNGLEAFF. In DNA form, the CDR3 reads TGCAGTGCTAGAGTAAACGGGCTCGAAGCTTTCTTT.

Many counts were recorded for this clonotype. A clone one base away is much larger, so this may be a read error. The V call is TRBV20-1, the J call TRBJ2-1, with 8 bases that match TRBD2. This CDR3 is built from 14 residues. From germline, CDR1 is DFQATT and CDR2 SNEGSKA (reference sequence). CDR3 residues: CGVKRGSSYNEQFF. In nucleotides, the CDR3 is TGCGGGGTGAAGCGGGGGAGCTCCTACAATGAGCAGTTCTTC.

This clonotype appeared many times. This sequence joins TRBV19 and TRBJ1-1; TRBD1 is a possible D gene (5 bases). This CDR3 contains 14 residues. Germline V lookup: CDR1 LNHDA, CDR2 SQIVND (reference sequence). Trimming stripped 3 bases from V and 4 bases from J, with 12 bases between. Here the CDR3 reads CASSILGAGTEAFF. The DNA of the CDR3 is TGTGCCAGTAGTATTCTCGGGGCTGGCACTGAAGCTTTCTTT.